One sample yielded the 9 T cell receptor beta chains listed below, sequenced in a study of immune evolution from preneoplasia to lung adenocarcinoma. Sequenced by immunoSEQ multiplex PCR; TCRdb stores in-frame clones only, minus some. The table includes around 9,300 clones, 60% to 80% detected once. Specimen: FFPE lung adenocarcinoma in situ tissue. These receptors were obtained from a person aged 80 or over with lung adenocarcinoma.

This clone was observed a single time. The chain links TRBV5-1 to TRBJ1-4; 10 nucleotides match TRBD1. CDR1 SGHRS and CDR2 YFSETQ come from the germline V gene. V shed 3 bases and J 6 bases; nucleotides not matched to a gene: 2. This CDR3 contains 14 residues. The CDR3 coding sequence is TGCGCCAGCAGCTACGGGACAGGGGATGAAAAACTGTTTTTT. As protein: CASSYGTGDEKLFF.

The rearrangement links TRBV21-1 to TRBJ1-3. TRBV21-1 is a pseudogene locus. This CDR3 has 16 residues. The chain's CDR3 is CASSKARAFSGNTIYF. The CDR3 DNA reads TGTGCCAGCAGCAAAGCGCGGGCCTTCTCTGGAAACACCATATATTTT.

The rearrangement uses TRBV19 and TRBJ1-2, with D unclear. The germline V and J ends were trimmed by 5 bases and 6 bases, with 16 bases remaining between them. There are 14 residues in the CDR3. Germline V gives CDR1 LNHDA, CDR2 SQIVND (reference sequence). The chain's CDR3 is CASSYGRLPDGYTF. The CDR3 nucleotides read TGTGCCAGTAGTTACGGACGGCTACCGGATGGCTACACCTTC. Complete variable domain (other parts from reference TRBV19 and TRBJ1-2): DGGITQSPKYLFRKEGQNVTLSCEQNLNHDAMYWYRQDPGQGLRLIYYSQIVNDFQKGDIAEGYSVSREKKESFPLTVTSAQKNPTAFYLCASSYGRLPDGYTFGSGTRLTVV.

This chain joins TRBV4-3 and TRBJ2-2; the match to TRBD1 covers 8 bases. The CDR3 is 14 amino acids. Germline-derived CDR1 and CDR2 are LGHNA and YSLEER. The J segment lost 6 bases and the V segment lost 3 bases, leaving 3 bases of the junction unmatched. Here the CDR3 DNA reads TGCGCCAGCAGCCATCAGACAGGGGCCGGGGAGCTGTTTTTT. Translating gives CASSHQTGAGELFF.

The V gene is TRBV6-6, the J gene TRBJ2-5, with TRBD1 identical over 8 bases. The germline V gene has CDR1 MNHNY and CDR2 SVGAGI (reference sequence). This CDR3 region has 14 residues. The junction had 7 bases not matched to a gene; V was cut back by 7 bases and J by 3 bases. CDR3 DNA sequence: TGTGCCAGCACCGACAGGGGCCTCGAAGAGACCCAGTACTTC. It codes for CASTDRGLEETQYF.

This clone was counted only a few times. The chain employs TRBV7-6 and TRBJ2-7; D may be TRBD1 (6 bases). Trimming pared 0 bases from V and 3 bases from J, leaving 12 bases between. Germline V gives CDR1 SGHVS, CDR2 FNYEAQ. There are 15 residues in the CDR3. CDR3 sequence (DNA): TGTGCCAGCAGCTTAGCAGGGGACACCTTCTACGAGCAGTACTTC. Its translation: CASSLAGDTFYEQYF.

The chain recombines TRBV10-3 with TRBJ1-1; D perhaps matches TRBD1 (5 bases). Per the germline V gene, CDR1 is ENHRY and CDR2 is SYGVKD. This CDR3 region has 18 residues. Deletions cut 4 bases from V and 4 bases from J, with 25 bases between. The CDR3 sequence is CAISGGSERAARSTEAFF. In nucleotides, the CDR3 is TGTGCCATCAGTGGGGGGTCTGAGAGAGCTGCCCGGAGCACTGAAGCTTTCTTT.

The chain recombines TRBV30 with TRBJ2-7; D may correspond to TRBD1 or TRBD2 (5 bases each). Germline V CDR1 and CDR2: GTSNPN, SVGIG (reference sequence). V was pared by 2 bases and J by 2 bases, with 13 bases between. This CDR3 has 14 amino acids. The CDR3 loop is CAWSRGTVTYEQYF. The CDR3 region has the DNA TGTGCCTGGAGTCGAGGGACGGTAACCTACGAGCAGTACTTC.

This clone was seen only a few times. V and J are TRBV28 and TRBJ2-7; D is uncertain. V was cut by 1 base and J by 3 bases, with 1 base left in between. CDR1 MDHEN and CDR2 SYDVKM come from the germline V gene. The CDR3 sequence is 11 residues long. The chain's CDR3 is CASSLYYEQYF. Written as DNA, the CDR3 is TGTGCCAGCAGTTTATACTACGAGCAGTACTTC. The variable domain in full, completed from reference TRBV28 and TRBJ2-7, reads DVKVTQSSRYLVKRTGEKVFLECVQDMDHENMFWYRQDPGLGLRLIYFSYDVKMKEKGDIPEGYSVSREKKERFSLILESASTNQTSMYLCASSLYYEQYFGPGTRLTVT.